What follows are 17 T cell receptor beta chains derived from one specimen sequenced in a study of lymphopenia after photon versus proton radiotherapy. Some clones are missing from TCRdb's copy, which holds only in-frame ones; the method was immunoSEQ multiplex PCR. The sample yields about 30,000 clones, 94% seen once. Sample: peripheral blood, taken from a patient treated with photon-based radiotherapy. These receptor sequences come from a woman aged 50 to 60 with cholangiocarcinoma.

This rearrangement joins TRBV30 to TRBJ1-1; TRBD1 aligns across 7 bases. Germline lookup yields CDR1 GTSNPN and CDR2 SVGIG (reference sequence). J lost 10 bases, V lost 2 bases, and 10 bases had no gene match. The CDR3 length is 13 residues. Here the CDR3 reads CAWSFGQAGGAFF. DNA of the CDR3: TGTGCCTGGAGTTTTGGACAGGCGGGGGGAGCTTTCTTT.

This rearrangement joins TRBV2 to TRBJ1-1; the D is unclear. V dropped 8 bases and J dropped 2 bases, with 18 bases sitting between them. The V gene's germline CDR1 is SNHLY and CDR2 FYNNEI. This CDR3 region has 15 residues. CDR3 region: CASRGPVTGNTEAFF. CDR3 DNA sequence: TGTGCCAGCCGTGGCCCCGTAACGGGCAACACTGAAGCTTTCTTT.

J is TRBJ1-1 and V is TRBV19, with D unclear. V was cut by 5 bases and J by 7 bases, with 11 bases left in between. Germline V gene data show CDR1 as LNHDA and CDR2 as SQIVND (reference sequence). The CDR3 is 12 residues long. The CDR3 is CASSEDPVEAFF. Here the CDR3 DNA reads TGTGCCAGTAGTGAAGATCCTGTTGAAGCTTTCTTT.

In this sample, this clone turned up once. The CDR3 spells CATSIGAYSNQPQHF. DNA for the CDR3: TGTGCCACCAGCATTGGAGCGTATAGCAATCAGCCCCAGCATTTT. V gene TRBV15 combines with J gene TRBJ1-5; no definite D call. Germline lookup yields CDR1 LNHNV and CDR2 YYDKDF (reference sequence). Trimming removed 4 bases at V and 0 bases at J, with 10 bases between. The CDR3 has 15 residues. Variable domain in full (rest from reference TRBV15 and TRBJ1-5): DAMVIQNPRYQVTQFGKPVTLSCSQTLNHNVMYWYQQKSSQAPKLLFHYYDKDFNNEADTPDNFQSRRPNTSFCFLDIRSPGLGDTAMYLCATSIGAYSNQPQHFGDGTRLSIL.

The chain is built from TRBV5-1 and TRBJ2-1; 9 nucleotides align to TRBD2. J was trimmed by 7 bases and V by 4 bases; bases with no gene match: 3. The CDR3 runs 13 residues. Looked up from germline, CDR1 is SGHRS and CDR2 is YFSETQ. The CDR3 DNA follows: TGCGCCAGCAGCCAACTAGCGGGTAATGAGCAGTTCTTC. This translates into CASSQLAGNEQFF.

The J gene is TRBJ1-1, the V gene TRBV11-2; possible D gene TRBD1, 5 bases. This CDR3 spans 14 amino acids. Germline assignment: CDR1 SGHAT and CDR2 FQNNGV. V dropped 4 bases and J dropped 3 bases, with 12 bases sitting between them. CDR3 amino acids: CASSSTGGDTEAFF. In nucleotides, the CDR3 is TGTGCCAGCAGCTCGACCGGAGGGGACACTGAAGCTTTCTTT.

The rearrangement links TRBV7-8 to TRBJ1-5; D is unclear. The CDR3 covers 14 residues. Germline-derived CDR1 and CDR2 are SGHVS and FQNEAQ. V was clipped by 4 bases and J by 2 bases, with 9 bases between them. DNA of the CDR3: TGTGCCAGCAGCTCACGACTGGGCAATCAGCCCCAGCATTTT. This translates into CASSSRLGNQPQHF.

A single count supports this clone. The rearrangement joins TRBV7-6 to TRBJ1-6; no clear D. Germline values: CDR1 SGHVS, CDR2 FNYEAQ. This CDR3 comprises 14 residues. With 5 bases removed from V and 3 bases from J, the gap between germline ends came to 8 bases. CDR3 protein: CASSPGVYNSPLHF. CDR3 bases: TGTGCCAGCAGCCCCGGCGTCTATAATTCACCCCTCCACTTT.

The CDR3 loop is CATSSGGEGEKLFF. The DNA of the CDR3 is TGTGCCACCAGCTCAGGGGGCGAGGGAGAAAAACTGTTTTTT. The chain recombines TRBV6-1 with TRBJ1-4, with TRBD1 matching over 8 bases. V lost 10 bases and J lost 8; bases outside the gene matches: 12. The CDR3 is made up of 14 amino acids. Germline V gene data show CDR1 as MNHNS and CDR2 as SASEGT.

V gene TRBV13 combines with J gene TRBJ2-1; 13 nucleotides match TRBD2. V was pared by 0 bases and J by 1 base, with 3 bases of the junction left unmatched. CDR3 length: 18 amino acids. The germline gives CDR1 PRHDT, CDR2 FYEKMQ (reference sequence). The CDR3 DNA is TGTGCCAGCAGCTTAGGACTAGCGGGGGGGCTTTCCTACAATGAGCAGTTCTTC. Translating gives CASSLGLAGGLSYNEQFF.

This clone is a singleton in its sample. The V gene is TRBV19, the J gene TRBJ2-3, with TRBD2 as a possible D gene (6 bases). The CDR3 has 15 amino acids. V dropped 3 bases and J dropped 6 bases, with 16 bases sitting between them. The germline V gene has CDR1 LNHDA and CDR2 SQIVND (reference sequence). This CDR3 reads CASSIPGLPVDTQYF. Written as DNA, the CDR3 is TGTGCCAGTAGTATTCCGGGACTGCCGGTCGATACGCAGTATTTT.

CDR3 protein: CASSSKTGSNSPLHF. In DNA, the CDR3 is TGTGCCAGCAGCTCAAAGACAGGGAGCAATTCACCCCTCCACTTT. The chain employs TRBV5-6 and TRBJ1-6, with 7 nucleotides matching TRBD1. The V and J ends lost 3 bases and 7 bases, in that order; junction bases with no gene match: 7. CDR3 length equals 15 residues. Germline lookup yields CDR1 SGHDT and CDR2 YYEEEE.

The chain combines TRBV30 with TRBJ1-6; TRBD1 agrees at 7 bases. The V gene end was trimmed by 0 bases and the J gene end by 7 bases; junction bases not matched to a gene: 6. In germline, CDR1 is GTSNPN, CDR2 SVGIG (reference sequence). The CDR3 is 15 amino acids. CDR3 coding DNA: TGTGCCTGGAGTGTACACTTACAGGGGAATTCACCCCTCCACTTT. This sequence encodes CAWSVHLQGNSPLHF.

The V gene is TRBV18, the J gene TRBJ2-7; TRBD2 matches 10 bases. The length of the CDR3 is 15 residues. The V segment lost 2 bases and the J segment 2 bases; nucleotides outside the gene matches: 3. CDR1 and CDR2 (germline): KGHSH, LQKENI. For the CDR3, the DNA is TGTGCCAGCTCACCAACTAGCGGGGCTACCTACGAGCAGTACTTC. It specifies CASSPTSGATYEQYF.

The chain is built from TRBV10-1 and TRBJ1-1; 10 nucleotides line up with TRBD1. Germline trimming cut 0 bases from V and 3 bases from J; bases unmatched to any gene: 1. This CDR3 spans 15 amino acids. Germline CDR1 reads WNHNN; CDR2 reads SYGVQD (reference sequence). CDR3 sequence (DNA): TGCGCCAGCAGTGAGTCGGGGACAGGGGACACTGAAGCTTTCTTT. Its protein product is CASSESGTGDTEAFF.

This chain links TRBV12-5 with TRBJ2-6; TRBD1 is a possible D gene (6 bases). This CDR3 region has 15 residues. Germline V gene data show CDR1 as LGHNT and CDR2 as FRNRAP. V was pared by 6 bases and J by 1 base, with 10 bases between. The CDR3 loop is CASGPGQSGANVLTF. CDR3 coding DNA: TGTGCTAGTGGCCCCGGACAGTCTGGGGCCAACGTCCTGACTTTC.

The J gene is TRBJ1-4, the V gene TRBV5-6; 9 bases agree with TRBD1. Losses at the gene ends were 4 bases for V and 8 bases for J; bases not matched to a gene: 12. The germline gives CDR1 SGHDT, CDR2 YYEEEE. This CDR3 contains 16 residues. The CDR3 DNA reads TGTGCCAGCAGCCATCGCGCCGGGACAGGGAGGGAAAAACTGTTTTTT. This gives the protein CASSHRAGTGREKLFF.